The source of this TCR beta chain is a study of blood T cell repertoires in COVID-19. Study information: From the United States, Italy and Spain came samples of acute and convalescent COVID-19.

Sequencing used immunoSEQ multiplex PCR; TCRdb keeps in-frame clones, though not all of them. The sample records 150,000 to 200,000 clones, about 83% being singletons. CDR1 and CDR2 from the germline V gene are DFQATT and SNEGSKA (reference sequence). The CDR3 is 16 amino acids. Germline trimming cut 3 bases from V and 4 bases from J; bases unmatched to any gene: 12. V usage is TRBV20-1 and J usage is TRBJ2-7, with 10 positions matching TRBD2. The sample comprised peripheral blood. This TCR derives from a human donor in a cohort sampled during active COVID-19. CDR3: CSASPLAGVSIYEQYF. CDR3 in DNA: TGCAGTGCTAGTCCGCTAGCGGGAGTATCGATTTACGAGCAGTACTTC.